This T cell receptor (beta chain) comes out of a study of cytomegalovirus exposure and HLA in healthy donors. On the study more broadly: Most genotyped donors, roughly 80% of some 400, had Caucasian-associated genetic ancestry. Study outcomes and limitations: Cytomegalovirus association was assigned to over 150 TCR beta chains.

On this clone: The target antigen is unknown. Other DNA sequences in the same sample also yield this CDR3.

Use of 60 Vbeta and 13 Jbeta primers characterized the PCR. The data were produced by immunoSEQ multiplex PCR, yet TCRdb's version contains in-frame clones alone and is incomplete. The table includes 200,000 or so clones, roughly four fifths detected once. CDR1 and CDR2 from the germline V gene are LNHDA and SQIVND (reference sequence). V lost 4 bases, J lost 5 bases, and 2 bases stayed unmatched. The CDR3 totals 12 residues. This sequence originates from a girl aged 5-17 years in good health and CMV-seronegative. Material for sequencing was PBMCs. This rearrangement joins TRBV19 to TRBJ2-7, with 7 bases that match TRBD1. The CDR3 sequence is CASSSGQDEQYF. The DNA of the CDR3 is TGTGCCAGTAGTAGTGGACAGGACGAGCAGTACTTC. The full variable domain, its missing parts supplied by reference TRBV19 and TRBJ2-7, is DGGITQSPKYLFRKEGQNVTLSCEQNLNHDAMYWYRQDPGQGLRLIYYSQIVNDFQKGDIAEGYSVSREKKESFPLTVTSAQKNPTAFYLCASSSGQDEQYFGPGTRLTVT.